This TCR beta chain was recovered during a study of identical twins. Broader study findings: Models, which agreed with sharing between unrelated individuals, nonetheless underestimated the out-of-frame TCR alpha sharing seen in monozygotic twins. Out-of-frame alpha sequences shared between twins exhibited an excess of low generation probability. Abundant beta clonotypes from cord blood bore fewer insertions; memory repertoires lacked this pattern.

Addition of a universal primer site occurred through template switching, and cDNA carried unique molecular identifiers. TCRdb redid the calling of the 5' RACE reads with MiXCR, one entry per CDR3 protein. In the table there are hundreds of thousands of distinct CDR3 sequences, around a tenth of which are singletons. This clonotype was recorded many times. The target antigen is unknown. The CDR3 runs 14 residues. Germline CDR1 is ENHRY and CDR2 is SYGVKD. This TCR derives from a young woman in good health. The source material was memory (CD45RO+) T cells sorted from blood. V is TRBV10-3 and J is TRBJ2-1, with TRBD2 matching over 7 bases. Here the CDR3 reads CASVESGKHNEQFF. The CDR3 DNA reads TGTGCTAGTGTGGAGAGCGGGAAACACAATGAGCAGTTCTTC.